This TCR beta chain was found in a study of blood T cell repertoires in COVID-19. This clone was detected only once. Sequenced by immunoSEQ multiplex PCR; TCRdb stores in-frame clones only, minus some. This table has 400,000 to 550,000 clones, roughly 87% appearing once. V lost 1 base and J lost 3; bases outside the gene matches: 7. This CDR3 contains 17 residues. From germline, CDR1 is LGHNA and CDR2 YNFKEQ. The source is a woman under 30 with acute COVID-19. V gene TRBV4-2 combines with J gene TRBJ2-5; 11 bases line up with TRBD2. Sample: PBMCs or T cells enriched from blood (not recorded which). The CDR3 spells CASSQGDSGGAEETQYF. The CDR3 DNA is TGTGCCAGCAGCCAAGGTGATAGCGGGGGGGCGGAAGAGACCCAGTACTTC.